This T cell receptor beta chain is from a study of shared clonotypes between healthy human individuals. This clone was counted at least ten times. Germline V gives CDR1 SGHTA, CDR2 FQGNSA. This CDR3 comprises 14 residues. V gave up 6 bases and J gave up 4 bases, with 13 bases separating them. Libraries were prepared by immunoSEQ multiplex PCR; TCRdb keeps only in-frame clonotypes and omits some of them. The table records some 790,000 clones, around 77% of them present only once. The clonotype was recovered from a woman younger than 45 in good health. Specimen: memory CD4+ T cells sorted from blood. Specified subset: CD45RA-negative fraction. The chain uses TRBV7-2 and TRBJ1-3, with D maybe TRBD1 (5 bases). The CDR3 DNA reads TGTGCCAGCAGACCTTCGGGGCAAGGAAACACCATATATTTT. Its translation is CASRPSGQGNTIYF.